These T cell receptor beta chains were read from a single sample in a study of T cell responses to AZD1222 COVID-19 vaccine. Clones were read by immunoSEQ multiplex PCR, and TCRdb kept only the in-frame ones, dropping some. Of 130,000 to 150,000 clones listed, approximately 90% are singletons. Source: peripheral blood, taken on day 0 of AZD1222 vaccination. Receptors were obtained from an adult in good health. Each CDR3 is given with its conserved first and last residue. The order of the fields is CDR3 length, V gene, D gene, clone size, CDR3 protein. A D gene is named only where the DNA matches it firmly. Rows may omit the clone size; those that give it use once, few, many or a size class.

>14|TRBV5-6|TRBD2|.
CASSLGRGGETQYF
>10|TRBV20-1|TRBD1|.
CSAIGGSQYF
>14|TRBV9|.|.
CASSAPGQPTEAFF
>18|TRBV7-2|TRBD1|.
CASSSEHRDRGINYGYTF
>11|TRBV6-2/TRBV6-3|.|.
CASSRTYEQYF
>16|TRBV3-1/TRBV3-2|TRBD1|.
CASSQPLGQGNYGYTF
>11|TRBV30|.|.
CAWSSGDEQYF
>19|TRBV30|TRBD1|.
CAWSVRRQGEESYNSPLHF
>14|TRBV7-2|.|.
CASSPQGRNEKLFF
>14|TRBV6-4|.|.
CASSPGGTNSPLHF
>15|TRBV24-1|TRBD1|.
CATSDFRGNSYEQYF
>14|TRBV11-3|TRBD1|.
CASSLTVGGGGYTF
>15|TRBV7-3|.|few
CASSLERAFVNEQFF
>14|TRBV3-1/TRBV3-2|.|.
CASSQALRADTQYF
>13|TRBV15|.|.
CATSRGGNDGYTF
>16|TRBV11-2|.|.
CASSSRGGGVQETQYF
>17|TRBV3-1/TRBV3-2|.|.
CASSPAGALSSYNEQFF
>16|TRBV5-4|.|few
CASSLITGRRNYGYTF
>14|TRBV5-6|.|.
CASSPRSSGNTIYF
>12|TRBV3-1/TRBV3-2|.|.
CASSSGAHGYTF
>18|TRBV11-3|.|.
CASSLGWPRSTTQETQYF
>15|TRBV24-1|.|once
CTTSESGMAPYEQYF
>14|TRBV5-6|.|.
CASSTSRAHNEQFF